Described below is a single T cell receptor beta chain sequence and its context. This sample is part of a study of blood T cell repertoires in COVID-19. Study-wide background: Some COVID-19 samples were acute and others convalescent; all came from the United States, Italy and Spain. PBMCs, B-cell-depleted T cells, or T cells were the source of the cDNA or gDNA that made up the material.

Per the study methods: Estimated nucleated cell counts came from reference gene primer amplification. Assay used: immunoSEQ multiplex PCR; TCRdb lists only in-frame clones, some missing. V and J calls and clone size come straight from that table; D and trimming were deduced from the DNA. This table has roughly 230,000 clones, roughly 87% appearing once. V was clipped by 1 base and J by 4 bases; unmatched bases: 4. Germline CDR1 SNHLY, CDR2 FYNNEI. The CDR3 consists of 15 residues. The chain employs TRBV2 and TRBJ1-5; the match to TRBD1 covers 7 bases. Sequencing input: peripheral blood. The sequence was collected from a woman aged 40 to 50 who had recovered from COVID-19. The CDR3 coding sequence is TGTGCCAGCAGTGAAGGGTCAGGGGGGAATCAGCCCCAGCATTTT. This translates into CASSEGSGGNQPQHF. The full variable domain, completed using reference TRBV2 and TRBJ1-5, is EPEVTQTPSHQVTQMGQEVILRCVPISNHLYFYWYRQILGQKVEFLVSFYNNEISEKSEIFDDQFSVERPDGSNFTLKIRSTKLEDSAMYFCASSEGSGGNQPQHFGDGTRLSIL.